Here is one TCR beta chain with its context. Libraries were prepared by immunoSEQ multiplex PCR; TCRdb keeps only in-frame clonotypes and omits some of them. Here the sample spans more than 250,000 clones, 90% being singletons. This sample stems from a study of blood T cell repertoires in COVID-19. Sequencing was performed on PBMCs or T cells enriched from blood (not recorded which). The TCR sequence derives from a woman aged 18-35 years with acute COVID-19.

This chain's CDR3 is CASSPPPGHTTDTQYF. CDR3 nucleotide sequence: TGTGCCAGCAGCCCCCCCCCAGGCCATACAACAGATACGCAGTATTTT. The chain couples TRBV11-2 to TRBJ2-3; unclear D gene. The V gene lost 5 bases and the J gene lost 3 bases, with 18 bases spanning the gap. The CDR3 contains 16 residues. Germline values: CDR1 SGHAT, CDR2 FQNNGV.